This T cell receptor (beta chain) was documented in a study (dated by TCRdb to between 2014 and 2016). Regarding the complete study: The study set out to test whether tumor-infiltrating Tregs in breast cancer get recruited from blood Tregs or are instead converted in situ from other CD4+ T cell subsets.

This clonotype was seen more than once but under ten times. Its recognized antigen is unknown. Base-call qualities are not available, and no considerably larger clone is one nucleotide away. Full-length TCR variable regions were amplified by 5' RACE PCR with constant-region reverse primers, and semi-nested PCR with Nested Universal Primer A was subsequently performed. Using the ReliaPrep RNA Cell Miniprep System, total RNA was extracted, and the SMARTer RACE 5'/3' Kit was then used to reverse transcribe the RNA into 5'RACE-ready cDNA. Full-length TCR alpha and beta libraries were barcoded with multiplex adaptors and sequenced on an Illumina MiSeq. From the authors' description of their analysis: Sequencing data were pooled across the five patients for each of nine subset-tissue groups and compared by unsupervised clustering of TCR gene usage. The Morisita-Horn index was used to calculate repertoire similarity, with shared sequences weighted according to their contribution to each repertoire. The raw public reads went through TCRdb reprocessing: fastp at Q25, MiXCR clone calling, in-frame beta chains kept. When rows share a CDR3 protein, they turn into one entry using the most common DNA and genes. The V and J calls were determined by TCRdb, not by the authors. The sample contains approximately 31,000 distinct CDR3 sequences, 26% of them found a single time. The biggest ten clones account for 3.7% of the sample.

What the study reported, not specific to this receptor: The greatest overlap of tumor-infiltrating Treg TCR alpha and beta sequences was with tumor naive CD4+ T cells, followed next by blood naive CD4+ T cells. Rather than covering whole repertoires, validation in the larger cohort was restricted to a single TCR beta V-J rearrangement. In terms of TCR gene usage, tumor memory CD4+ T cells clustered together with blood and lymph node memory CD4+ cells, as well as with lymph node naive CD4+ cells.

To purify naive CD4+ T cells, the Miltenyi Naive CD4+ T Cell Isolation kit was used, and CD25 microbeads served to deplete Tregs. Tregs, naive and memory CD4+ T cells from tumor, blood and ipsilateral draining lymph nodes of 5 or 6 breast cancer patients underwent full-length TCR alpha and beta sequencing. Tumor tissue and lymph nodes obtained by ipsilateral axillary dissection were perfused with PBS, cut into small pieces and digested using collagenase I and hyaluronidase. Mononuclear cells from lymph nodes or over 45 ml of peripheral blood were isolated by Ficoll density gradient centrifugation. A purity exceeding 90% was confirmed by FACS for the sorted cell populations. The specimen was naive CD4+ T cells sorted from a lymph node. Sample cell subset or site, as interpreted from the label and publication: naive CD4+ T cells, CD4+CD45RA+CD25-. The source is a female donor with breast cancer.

At the DNA level, the sequence is TGCGCCAGCAGCTTGGGTCCAGCGGGAGTGGAGACCCAGTACTTC. It codes for CASSLGPAGVETQYF. The receptor chain draws on TRBV5-1 and TRBJ2-5, with 8 middle bases fitting TRBD2. The germline V gene specifies SGHRS as CDR1 and YFSETQ as CDR2. The cysteine opens and the phenylalanine closes a CDR3 of 15 amino acids. CDR3 DNA is the only sequence kept; it has 45 bases, read in frame from the first base. From V the trimming removes 0 bases and from J it removes 5 bases, while the gene matches leave 6 bases of the junction unaccounted for. Here the CDR3 is joined to the reference TRBV5-1 and TRBJ2-5 genes, and the full variable domain is: KAGVTQTPRYLIKTRGQQVTLSCSPISGHRSVSWYQQTPGQGLQFLFEYFSETQRNKGNFPGRFSGRQFSNSRSEMNVSTLELGDSALYLCASSLGPAGVETQYFGPGTRLLVL.